The 2 T cell receptor beta chains below come from one sample, sequenced in a study of beta chain features in type 1 diabetes. As every portion of the isolated RNA was reverse transcribed, the sequencing read expressed TCRB transcripts. Repertoires were generated with immunoSEQ multiplex PCR, while TCRdb's copy carries only in-frame clones and drops some. Of around 300,000 clones listed, 8% are singletons. Specimen: central memory CD4+ T cells from blood. All receptors derive from a woman younger than 30 in good health.

This CDR3 is CASSRADREQFF. The DNA for the CDR3 is TGTGCCAGTAGTCGCGCGGACAGGGAGCAGTTCTTC. The chain recombines TRBV19 with TRBJ2-1; 7 bases agree with TRBD1. The ends lost 5 bases at V and 10 bases at J; junction bases unmatched: 5. Germline CDR1 and CDR2: LNHDA and SQIVND (reference sequence). There are 12 residues in the CDR3. The full variable domain, in which reference TRBV19 and TRBJ2-1 provide the parts outside the CDR3, is DGGITQSPKYLFRKEGQNVTLSCEQNLNHDAMYWYRQDPGQGLRLIYYSQIVNDFQKGDIAEGYSVSREKKESFPLTVTSAQKNPTAFYLCASSRADREQFFGPGTRLTVL.

The CDR3 spells CSVDVVAGRGGYTF. In DNA, the CDR3 is TGCAGCGTTGACGTGGTTGCAGGTCGTGGAGGCTACACCTTC. This chain connects TRBV29-1 to TRBJ1-2; D gene unclear. V lost 3 bases, J lost 8 bases, and 19 bases lay in between. Looked up from germline, CDR1 is SQVTM and CDR2 is ANQGSEA. This CDR3 contains 14 residues.